These 8 T cell receptor beta chains were all obtained from the same sample, sequenced in a study of cytomegalovirus exposure and HLA in healthy donors (TCRdb year 2017). Libraries came from the immunoSEQ multiplex PCR assay. The multiplex PCR relied on a mix of 60 forward primers for TCR Vbeta segments and 13 reverse primers for TCR Jbeta segments. TCRdb took this table from immuneACCESS and kept in-frame rearrangements with V and J called. Such tables lack part of the clones; where checked against another copy, unresolved V genes explain under half of the gap, and the rest is unexplained. This sample comprises over 200,000 clones, approximately 70% of them detected only once. The ten top clones hold 2.6% of the sample. The sample comprised PBMCs. The source is a man aged 40-50 years in good health and CMV-seropositive.

The rearrangement links TRBV2 to TRBJ2-2; the D is unclear. Germline CDR1 and CDR2: SNHLY and FYNNEI. CDR3 size: 13 residues. With 4 bases removed from V and 2 bases from J, the gap between germline ends came to 5 bases. The chain's CDR3 is CASSVTNTGELFF. The CDR3 DNA reads TGTGCCAGCAGTGTCACTAACACCGGGGAGCTGTTTTTT.

This clone has a single count. The chain carries TRBV7-3 and TRBJ2-7; D is possibly TRBD1 (6 bases). This CDR3 spans 13 amino acids. Between the trimmed V and J ends, which lost 3 bases and 6 bases, there was a span of 12 bases. From germline, CDR1 is SGHTA and CDR2 FQGTGA. The CDR3 protein is CASSLGHPAEQYF. DNA of the CDR3: TGTGCCAGCAGCTTGGGACACCCAGCCGAGCAGTACTTC.

The CDR3 here is CASSVAGGYEQYF. CDR3 in DNA: TGTGCCAGCAGTGTCGCGGGGGGGTACGAGCAGTACTTC. V usage is TRBV28 and J usage is TRBJ2-7; 9 bases agree with TRBD2. CDR1 is MDHEN and CDR2 is SYDVKM in the germline V gene. The CDR3 is 13 residues long. Losses at the gene ends were 5 bases for V and 4 bases for J; bases not matched to a gene: 3.

J is TRBJ1-4 and V is TRBV10-2; D is ambiguous. The CDR3 runs 15 residues. CDR1 is WSHSY, CDR2 SAAADI, per germline. The V end was cut by 3 bases, the J end by 5 bases, with 13 bases between. CDR3 loop: CASSETQTANEKLFF. The DNA for the CDR3 is TGCGCCAGCAGTGAAACTCAAACAGCCAATGAAAAACTGTTTTTT.

The chain has TRBV2 and TRBJ1-2; D not certain. CDR1 SNHLY and CDR2 FYNNEI come from the germline V gene. Trimming took 6 bases from V and 0 from J, leaving 8 bases between them. The CDR3 is 13 residues long. CDR3 residues: CASRGEANYGYTF. The CDR3 DNA reads as TGTGCCAGCAGGGGAGAAGCTAACTATGGCTACACCTTC.

V is TRBV19 and J is TRBJ2-7, with D possibly matching TRBD1 (6 bases). The CDR3 spans 12 residues. Looked up from germline, CDR1 is LNHDA and CDR2 is SQIVND (reference sequence). Trimming took 3 bases from V and 5 from J, leaving 8 bases between them. CDR3 in amino acids: CASSMGADEQYF. The CDR3, as DNA: TGTGCCAGTAGTATGGGGGCGGACGAGCAGTACTTC.

V usage is TRBV6-5 and J usage is TRBJ2-5, with D possibly TRBD2 on 7 matching bases. The DNA matches TRBJ2-7 better at its end, which makes the J call doubtful. The CDR3 has 16 amino acids. CDR1 and CDR2 (germline): MNHEY, SVGAGI. The CDR3 DNA follows: TGTGCCAGCAGTTACCAGGGGAGCAGGGGAGGGGACGAGCAGTACTTC. Protein: CASSYQGSRGGDEQYF.

The rearrangement links TRBV5-5 to TRBJ1-1; D perhaps matches TRBD1 (5 bases). Trimming removed 0 bases at V and 5 bases at J, with 14 bases between. The CDR3 totals 15 residues. Germline CDR1 reads SGHKS; CDR2 reads YYEKEE (reference sequence). The CDR3 DNA reads as TGTGCCAGCAGCTTGGATTTGGCCAGGGTGACTGAAGCTTTCTTT. Translated: CASSLDLARVTEAFF.